The source of this T cell receptor (beta chain) is a study of T cells in Graves' hyperthyroidism and ophthalmopathy (dated by TCRdb to the late 2010s). For context, the study as a whole: To identify distinguishing TCR V-J signatures, a discovery cohort of 90 to 100 patients was used, comprising roughly 45 with Graves' ophthalmopathy and 57 with stable Graves' hyperthyroidism. For training and testing, the approximately 97 patients in the discovery cohort were randomly divided in a 7:3 ratio. Whether ophthalmopathy could be predicted prospectively was tested in an independent validation cohort made up of about 18 hyperthyroidism patients plus 17 patients who later progressed to ophthalmopathy. After sampling, hyperthyroidism patients received methimazole starting at 30 mg daily, and ophthalmopathy patients received high-dose intravenous methylprednisolone. In more than five Graves' hyperthyroidism patients, the study also compared T-cell repertoires from thyroid tissue with T-cell repertoires from blood. According to the paper, TCR Vbeta CDR3 sequencing was carried out on 135 peripheral blood samples, which came from about 45 ophthalmopathy, 70 to 80 hyperthyroidism and about 17 progressor patients. General conclusions and limits of the study: Most expanded thyroid clonotypes (frequency above 0.001) were also found in blood, which suggests that blood repertoires may mirror thyroid immune responses. A 13 V-J signature model separated ophthalmopathy from stable hyperthyroidism, with roughly 88% sensitivity and about 81% specificity in cross-validation and 80%/75% in testing. In validation, progression to ophthalmopathy was predicted by the model with roughly 71% sensitivity and 72.22% specificity, a median of around 6.5 months before onset. No statistical method was used to set the sample size in advance, and investigators knew the group allocation.

The study excluded patients with uncontrolled infections, other autoimmune diseases, pregnancy or lactation. Diagnoses relied on clinical symptoms, serum thyroxine and TRAb, thyroid ultrasound and orbital computed tomography. Total RNA was extracted using Trizol reagent, and RNA quality was assessed on an Agilent 2100 Bioanalyzer. This clonotype appeared many times. No cognate antigen has been identified for it. The input lacks base qualities; no much larger clone sits a single base away. Clipping removes 10 bases from V and 4 bases from J, with 12 as the unmatched junction base count. The CDR3, from cysteine to phenylalanine, totals 14 residues. Only the CDR3 part of the read is kept: 42 bases, read in frame from the first base. TCR beta CDR3 regions were amplified from RNA transcripts. The first round of RT-PCR for the TCR CDR3 was performed with the HTBI primer set and the Qiagen OneStep RT-PCR kit. Libraries were constructed in a second round of multiplex PCR, after which size selection and purification were carried out. Sequencing of the libraries was done on an Illumina HiSeq2000 using paired-end 100 bp reads. As for the original processing: SOAPnuke was used to process the raw data, removing reads that contained adapters or uncalled bases, had a mean Phred below 15, or lacked an exact match to the constant primer or identifier. High-quality paired reads were merged with COPE v1.2.5, and unique nucleotide sequences were defined as clonotypes. MiTCR v1.1 was used to align clonotypes to the IMGT TRBV, TRBD and TRBJ reference segments. The analysis included only V-J combinations with a frequency above 0.0001, which together covered more than 98% of the repertoires. A TCS score was defined as the ratio between F50 (clonal expansion) and ExV (chaos), using BLOSUM62-based TCRdist between CDR3 peptides within each V-J. Welch's t-statistics and random forest reduced approximately 520 V-J features to 10 to 15, which were used in a naive Bayes classifier (R e1071). The Morisita-Horn index was used to measure how similar the thyroid and blood repertoires were. TCRdb reran the public reads through fastp at Q25 and MiXCR, keeping productive beta chains. Every distinct CDR3 protein forms one entry, paired with its most common genes and DNA. These V and J calls rely on TCRdb rather than the paper's analysis. Recorded for this sample are roughly 510,000 distinct CDR3 sequences; 40% to 50% of them occurred a single time. The leading ten clones occupy roughly 45% of the sample.

Sequenced: peripheral blood or thyroid tissue (not recorded which). The sequence is built from TRBV12-3 or TRBV12-4 and TRBJ1-1; TRBD1 lines up with 7 middle nucleotides. This receptor was taken from an adult woman with Graves' disease, either hyperthyroidism or ophthalmopathy (not recorded which). Here is the DNA: TGTGCCACCCCTATCGGACAGGAAGGCACTGAAGCTTTCTTT. This translates into CATPIGQEGTEAFF.